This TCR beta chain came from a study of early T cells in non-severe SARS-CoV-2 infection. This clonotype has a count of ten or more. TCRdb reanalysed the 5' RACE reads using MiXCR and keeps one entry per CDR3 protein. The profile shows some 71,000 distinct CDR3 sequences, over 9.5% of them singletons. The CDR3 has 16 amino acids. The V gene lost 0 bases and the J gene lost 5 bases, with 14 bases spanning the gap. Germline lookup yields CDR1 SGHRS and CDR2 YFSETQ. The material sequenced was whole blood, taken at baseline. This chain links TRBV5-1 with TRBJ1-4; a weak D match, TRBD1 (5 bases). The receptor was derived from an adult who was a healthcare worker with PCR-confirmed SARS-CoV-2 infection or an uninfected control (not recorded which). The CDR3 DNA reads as TGCGCCAGCAGCTTGGTCGGAACGGGGGAAAATGAAAAACTGTTTTTT. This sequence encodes CASSLVGTGENEKLFF.